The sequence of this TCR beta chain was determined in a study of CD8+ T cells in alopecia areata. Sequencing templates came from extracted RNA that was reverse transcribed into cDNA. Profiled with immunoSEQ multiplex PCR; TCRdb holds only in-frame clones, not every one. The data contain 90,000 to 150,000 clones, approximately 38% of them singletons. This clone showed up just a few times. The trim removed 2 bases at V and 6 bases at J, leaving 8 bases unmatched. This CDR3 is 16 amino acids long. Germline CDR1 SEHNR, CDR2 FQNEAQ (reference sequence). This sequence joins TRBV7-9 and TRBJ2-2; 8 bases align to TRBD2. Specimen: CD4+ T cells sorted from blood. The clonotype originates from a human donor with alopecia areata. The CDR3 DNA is TGTGCCAGCAGCTTACTCTTCCGGCGGGAGGCCGGGGAGCTGTTTTTT. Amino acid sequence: CASSLLFRREAGELFF.